These T cell receptor beta chains were read from a single sample in a study of T cells after yellow fever vaccination. TCRdb independently ran MiXCR on the 5' RACE reads; one entry per CDR3 protein. The sample contains under 700,000 distinct CDR3 sequences, about 17% of which appear only once. The material was PBMCs, obtained around 5 days after the first yellow fever vaccination. The origin of the receptors is a man in his late teens or twenties who received the YFV17D yellow fever vaccine. Each CDR3 is given with its conserved first and last residue. The D gene is left open where the match is weak. Some rows mark clone size as missing; the rest say once, few, many or name a class of expanded clone.

clone_size: many
v_call: TRBV12-3/TRBV12-4
j_call: TRBJ1-1
d_call: NA
cdr3_aa: CASSLDHGNTEAFF
cdr3_nt: TGTGCCAGCAGTTTGGACCACGGGAACACTGAAGCTTTCTTT

clone_size: few
v_call: TRBV14
j_call: TRBJ1-1
d_call: NA
cdr3_aa: CASSHTVDEAFF
cdr3_nt: TGTGCCAGCAGTCACACTGTGGATGAAGCTTTCTTT

clone_size: NA
v_call: TRBV5-1
j_call: TRBJ2-5
d_call: NA
cdr3_aa: CASSWGDSGVETQYF
cdr3_nt: TGCGCCAGCAGCTGGGGTGACTCGGGTGTTGAGACCCAGTACTTC

clone_size: few
v_call: TRBV4-3
j_call: TRBJ2-3
d_call: NA
cdr3_aa: CASSQVVGTNTQYF
cdr3_nt: TGCGCCAGCAGCCAAGTGGTCGGGACGAATACGCAGTATTTT

clone_size: NA
v_call: TRBV29-1
j_call: TRBJ2-3
d_call: TRBD2
cdr3_aa: CSAWTSLGDTQYF
cdr3_nt: TGCAGCGCCTGGACTAGTCTGGGAGATACGCAGTATTTT

clone_size: many
v_call: TRBV7-2
j_call: TRBJ2-3
d_call: TRBD2
cdr3_aa: CASSLNIAGADTQYF
cdr3_nt: TGTGCCAGCAGCCTCAACATAGCGGGCGCAGATACGCAGTATTTT

clone_size: NA
v_call: TRBV5-1
j_call: TRBJ2-1
d_call: NA
cdr3_aa: CASSLGVRNEQFF
cdr3_nt: TGCGCCAGCAGCTTGGGGGTGAGGAATGAGCAGTTCTTC

clone_size: NA
v_call: TRBV30
j_call: TRBJ1-1
d_call: NA
cdr3_aa: CAWSAGPEAFF
cdr3_nt: TGTGCCTGGAGTGCTGGGCCTGAAGCTTTCTTT

clone_size: NA
v_call: TRBV27
j_call: TRBJ2-1
d_call: TRBD2
cdr3_aa: CASSPRTSGGAIYNEQFF
cdr3_nt: TGTGCCAGCAGTCCCCGGACTAGCGGGGGGGCCATCTACAATGAGCAGTTCTTC

clone_size: NA
v_call: TRBV5-1
j_call: TRBJ2-1
d_call: TRBD2
cdr3_aa: CASSRGGSTTSYNEQFF
cdr3_nt: TGCGCCAGCAGCCGGGGGGGCTCTACCACCTCCTACAATGAGCAGTTCTTC

clone_size: few
v_call: TRBV12-3/TRBV12-4
j_call: TRBJ1-2
d_call: NA
cdr3_aa: CASRGGSRQGYYGYTF
cdr3_nt: TGTGCCAGCAGGGGGGGGTCCCGCCAGGGCTACTATGGCTACACCTTC

clone_size: few
v_call: TRBV10-3
j_call: TRBJ2-5
d_call: NA
cdr3_aa: CAISESRVAETQYF
cdr3_nt: TGTGCCATCAGTGAGTCTAGAGTCGCGGAGACCCAGTACTTC

clone_size: NA
v_call: TRBV7-2
j_call: TRBJ2-3
d_call: NA
cdr3_aa: CASSAQITDTQYF
cdr3_nt: TGTGCCAGCAGCGCCCAAATCACAGATACGCAGTATTTT

clone_size: few
v_call: TRBV12-3/TRBV12-4
j_call: TRBJ2-1
d_call: NA
cdr3_aa: CASMLVGTYNEQFF
cdr3_nt: TGTGCCAGCATGCTCGTAGGAACCTACAATGAGCAGTTCTTC

clone_size: NA
v_call: TRBV3-1
j_call: TRBJ1-1
d_call: NA
cdr3_aa: CASSRNGLGTEAFF
cdr3_nt: TGTGCCAGCAGCCGCAACGGGTTGGGCACTGAAGCTTTCTTT

clone_size: few
v_call: TRBV7-2
j_call: TRBJ2-3
d_call: NA
cdr3_aa: CASSDPGASTDTQYF
cdr3_nt: TGTGCCAGCAGCGACCCCGGGGCTAGCACAGATACGCAGTATTTT

clone_size: few
v_call: TRBV5-1
j_call: TRBJ1-3
d_call: NA
cdr3_aa: CASSLQGFGRTIYF
cdr3_nt: TGCGCCAGCAGCTTGCAGGGGTTCGGGCGAACCATATATTTT

clone_size: few
v_call: TRBV6-1
j_call: TRBJ2-3
d_call: TRBD1
cdr3_aa: CASRTGVGQYF
cdr3_nt: TGTGCCAGCAGGACAGGGGTTGGGCAGTATTTT

clone_size: many
v_call: TRBV5-1
j_call: TRBJ2-2
d_call: NA
cdr3_aa: CASIEGAGTGELFF
cdr3_nt: TGCGCCAGCATAGAAGGCGCAGGCACCGGGGAGCTGTTTTTT

clone_size: NA
v_call: TRBV11-2
j_call: TRBJ2-2
d_call: NA
cdr3_aa: CASSLWGIGELFF
cdr3_nt: TGTGCCAGCAGCTTGTGGGGCATAGGGGAGCTGTTTTTT

clone_size: NA
v_call: TRBV7-9
j_call: TRBJ1-2
d_call: NA
cdr3_aa: CASSSASRSYGYTF
cdr3_nt: TGTGCCAGCAGCTCCGCCAGCAGGAGCTATGGCTACACCTTC

clone_size: NA
v_call: TRBV28
j_call: TRBJ2-3
d_call: NA
cdr3_aa: CASRRQGGDTQYF
cdr3_nt: TGTGCCAGCAGAAGACAGGGAGGGGATACGCAGTATTTT

clone_size: NA
v_call: TRBV5-6
j_call: TRBJ2-2
d_call: TRBD2
cdr3_aa: CASSPWGGLNTGELFF
cdr3_nt: TGTGCCAGCAGCCCCTGGGGGGGGTTGAACACCGGGGAGCTGTTTTTT

clone_size: NA
v_call: TRBV3-1
j_call: TRBJ2-2
d_call: TRBD1
cdr3_aa: CASSDPRSGGTGELFF
cdr3_nt: TGTGCCAGCAGCGACCCCAGGTCAGGGGGCACCGGGGAGCTGTTTTTT

clone_size: once
v_call: TRBV6-1
j_call: TRBJ2-2
d_call: NA
cdr3_aa: CASSEPFANTGELFF
cdr3_nt: TGTGCCAGCAGTGAGCCGTTCGCGAACACCGGGGAGCTGTTTTTT

clone_size: few
v_call: TRBV12-3/TRBV12-4
j_call: TRBJ1-2
d_call: NA
cdr3_aa: CASSTGLRPDGYTF
cdr3_nt: TGTGCCAGCAGTACAGGACTCAGACCTGATGGCTACACCTTC

clone_size: NA
v_call: TRBV12-5
j_call: TRBJ2-2
d_call: TRBD2
cdr3_aa: CASGLVTLRGRDTGELFF
cdr3_nt: TGTGCTAGTGGTTTGGTAACTCTCCGGGGGAGGGACACCGGGGAGCTGTTTTTT

clone_size: few
v_call: TRBV2
j_call: TRBJ1-5
d_call: NA
cdr3_aa: CASSGWGGNQPQHF
cdr3_nt: TGTGCCAGCAGTGGGTGGGGGGGCAATCAGCCCCAGCATTTT

clone_size: NA
v_call: TRBV7-9
j_call: TRBJ2-4
d_call: NA
cdr3_aa: CASSLDHMQNIQYF
cdr3_nt: TGTGCCAGCAGCCTAGACCACATGCAAAACATTCAGTACTTC

clone_size: once
v_call: TRBV18
j_call: TRBJ1-1
d_call: NA
cdr3_aa: CASSPLSPDLNTEAFF
cdr3_nt: TGTGCCAGCTCACCACTGTCCCCAGACCTGAACACTGAAGCTTTCTTT

clone_size: NA
v_call: TRBV19
j_call: TRBJ2-2
d_call: NA
cdr3_aa: CASRVRTGELFF
cdr3_nt: TGTGCCAGTAGGGTGAGGACCGGGGAGCTGTTTTTT

clone_size: NA
v_call: TRBV5-1
j_call: TRBJ2-3
d_call: NA
cdr3_aa: CASSLWAEADTQYF
cdr3_nt: TGCGCCAGCAGCTTGTGGGCAGAAGCAGATACGCAGTATTTT

clone_size: few
v_call: TRBV5-1
j_call: TRBJ2-5
d_call: TRBD2
cdr3_aa: CASSLSSGGALETQYF
cdr3_nt: TGCGCCAGCAGCTTGTCTAGCGGGGGGGCACTGGAGACCCAGTACTTC

clone_size: NA
v_call: TRBV19
j_call: TRBJ1-2
d_call: TRBD1
cdr3_aa: CASSDRGRDGYTF
cdr3_nt: TGTGCCAGTAGCGACAGGGGTAGGGATGGCTACACCTTC

clone_size: few
v_call: TRBV18
j_call: TRBJ2-3
d_call: TRBD1
cdr3_aa: CASSPPEGQGDTQYF
cdr3_nt: TGTGCCAGCTCACCACCTGAGGGACAGGGTGATACGCAGTATTTT

clone_size: many
v_call: TRBV18
j_call: TRBJ1-2
d_call: NA
cdr3_aa: CASSSSGDGYGYTF
cdr3_nt: TGTGCCAGCTCATCCTCGGGTGACGGCTATGGCTACACCTTC

clone_size: NA
v_call: TRBV20-1
j_call: TRBJ1-6
d_call: NA
cdr3_aa: CSARVGWGAYNSPLHF
cdr3_nt: TGCAGTGCTAGAGTCGGGTGGGGTGCCTATAATTCACCCCTCCACTTT

clone_size: NA
v_call: TRBV24-1
j_call: TRBJ2-3
d_call: NA
cdr3_aa: CATSDFRNTDTQYF
cdr3_nt: TGTGCCACCAGTGATTTCCGGAACACAGATACGCAGTATTTT

clone_size: NA
v_call: TRBV4-2
j_call: TRBJ2-5
d_call: NA
cdr3_aa: CASSQDPTKGETQYF
cdr3_nt: TGTGCCAGCAGCCAAGATCCGACAAAAGGGGAGACCCAGTACTTC

clone_size: NA
v_call: TRBV9
j_call: TRBJ1-1
d_call: TRBD1
cdr3_aa: CASSVEGGAGTEAFF
cdr3_nt: TGTGCCAGCAGCGTGGAAGGGGGCGCGGGGACTGAAGCTTTCTTT

clone_size: few
v_call: TRBV12-3/TRBV12-4
j_call: TRBJ2-2
d_call: NA
cdr3_aa: CASSLISAGELFF
cdr3_nt: TGTGCCAGCAGTTTAATAAGCGCCGGGGAGCTGTTTTTT

clone_size: NA
v_call: TRBV12-3/TRBV12-4
j_call: TRBJ2-1
d_call: NA
cdr3_aa: CASRSPGSSYNEQFF
cdr3_nt: TGTGCCAGCAGGTCCCCAGGAAGCTCCTACAATGAGCAGTTCTTC

clone_size: NA
v_call: TRBV28
j_call: TRBJ1-3
d_call: NA
cdr3_aa: CASSPPGGYGNTIYF
cdr3_nt: TGTGCCAGCAGCCCCCCTGGGGGATATGGAAACACCATATATTTT

clone_size: NA
v_call: TRBV7-2
j_call: TRBJ1-6
d_call: TRBD1
cdr3_aa: CAGRTGTGGSPLHF
cdr3_nt: TGTGCCGGCAGGACCGGGACAGGGGGTTCACCCCTCCACTTT

clone_size: few
v_call: TRBV4-1
j_call: TRBJ1-1
d_call: NA
cdr3_aa: CASSLRRGATEAFF
cdr3_nt: TGCGCCAGCAGCCTTAGGCGGGGGGCCACTGAAGCTTTCTTT

clone_size: many
v_call: TRBV5-1
j_call: TRBJ1-1
d_call: TRBD1
cdr3_aa: CASSPKQGETEAFF
cdr3_nt: TGCGCCAGCAGCCCGAAACAGGGGGAAACTGAAGCTTTCTTT

clone_size: NA
v_call: TRBV10-3
j_call: TRBJ2-2
d_call: NA
cdr3_aa: CAINLQGPSNTGELFF
cdr3_nt: TGTGCCATCAATCTCCAGGGCCCATCGAACACCGGGGAGCTGTTTTTT

clone_size: few
v_call: TRBV6-2/TRBV6-3
j_call: TRBJ1-4
d_call: NA
cdr3_aa: CASTRTVALRGEKLFF
cdr3_nt: TGTGCCAGCACGAGGACAGTGGCCCTACGGGGTGAAAAACTGTTTTTT

clone_size: few
v_call: TRBV6-5
j_call: TRBJ1-5
d_call: TRBD1
cdr3_aa: CASSSRTGGGQPQHF
cdr3_nt: TGTGCCAGCAGTTCCAGGACAGGGGGAGGTCAGCCCCAGCATTTT

clone_size: few
v_call: TRBV11-2
j_call: TRBJ1-2
d_call: NA
cdr3_aa: CASSPPAGVGYTF
cdr3_nt: TGTGCCAGCAGCCCACCGGCGGGGGTAGGCTACACCTTC

clone_size: few
v_call: TRBV27
j_call: TRBJ2-7
d_call: NA
cdr3_aa: CASSLRQDEPYEQYF
cdr3_nt: TGTGCCAGCAGTTTAAGGCAGGACGAACCCTACGAGCAGTACTTC

clone_size: NA
v_call: TRBV6-5
j_call: TRBJ2-1
d_call: NA
cdr3_aa: CASSYTQGYNEQFF
cdr3_nt: TGTGCCAGCAGTTACACGCAGGGATACAATGAGCAGTTCTTC

clone_size: NA
v_call: TRBV5-5
j_call: TRBJ2-1
d_call: NA
cdr3_aa: CASSLGHYNYNEQFF
cdr3_nt: TGTGCCAGCAGCTTGGGACATTACAATTACAATGAGCAGTTCTTC

clone_size: NA
v_call: TRBV2
j_call: TRBJ1-1
d_call: NA
cdr3_aa: CASRPRSIGTEAFF
cdr3_nt: TGTGCCAGCAGGCCACGGAGCATTGGCACTGAAGCTTTCTTT

clone_size: many
v_call: TRBV12-3/TRBV12-4
j_call: TRBJ2-3
d_call: NA
cdr3_aa: CASSFSRGADTQYF
cdr3_nt: TGTGCCAGCAGTTTTAGCCGCGGGGCAGATACGCAGTATTTT

clone_size: NA
v_call: TRBV12-3/TRBV12-4
j_call: TRBJ2-3
d_call: TRBD2
cdr3_aa: CASRAGGSLDTQYF
cdr3_nt: TGTGCCAGCAGGGCGGGAGGATCCTTAGATACGCAGTATTTT